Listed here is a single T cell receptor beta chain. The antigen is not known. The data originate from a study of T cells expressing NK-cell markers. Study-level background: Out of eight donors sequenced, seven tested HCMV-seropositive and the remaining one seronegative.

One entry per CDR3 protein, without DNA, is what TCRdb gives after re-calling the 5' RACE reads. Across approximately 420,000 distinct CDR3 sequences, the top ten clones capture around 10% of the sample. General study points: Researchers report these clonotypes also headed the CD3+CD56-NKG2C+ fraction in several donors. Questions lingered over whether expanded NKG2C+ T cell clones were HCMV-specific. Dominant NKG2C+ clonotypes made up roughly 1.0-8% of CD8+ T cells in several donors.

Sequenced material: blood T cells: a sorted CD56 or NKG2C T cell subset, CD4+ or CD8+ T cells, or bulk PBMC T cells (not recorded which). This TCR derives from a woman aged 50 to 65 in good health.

The CDR3 here is CAISESYGQRGTEAFF. The chain employs TRBV10-3 and TRBJ1-1; TCRdb's assignment of TRBD1 cannot be checked, as there is no DNA. Germline V gives CDR1 ENHRY, CDR2 SYGVKD. CDR3 length: 16 amino acids.